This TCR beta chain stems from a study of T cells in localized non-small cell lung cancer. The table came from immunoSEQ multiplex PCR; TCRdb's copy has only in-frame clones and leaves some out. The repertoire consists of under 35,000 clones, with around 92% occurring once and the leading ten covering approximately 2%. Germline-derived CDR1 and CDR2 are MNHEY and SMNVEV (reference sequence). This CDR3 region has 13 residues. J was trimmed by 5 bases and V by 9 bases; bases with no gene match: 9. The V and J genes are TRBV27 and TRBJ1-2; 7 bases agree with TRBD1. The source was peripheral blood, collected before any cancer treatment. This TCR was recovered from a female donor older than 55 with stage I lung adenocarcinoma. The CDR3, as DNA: TGTGCCAGACCAGGGTACAGGGGATATGGCTACACCTTC. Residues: CARPGYRGYGYTF.